This TCR beta chain was captured by sequencing in a study of T cell repertoires in cytomegalovirus infection. Study details: Through public TCR beta signatures, both CMV infection and matching HLA type were indicated.

TCRdb re-called the reads with MiXCR, one entry per CDR3 protein. The sample contains 300,000 or so distinct CDR3 sequences, approximately 8.9% of which appear only once. This clonotype was picked up many times. Sequencing input: PBMCs. The source is a human donor in good health (CMV status not recorded). Some clones in this sample may be carry-over from other donors' samples.

The CDR3 nucleotides are TGTGCCAGCAGTGGCTACAGGGGGAGAGCAGAGACCCAGTACTTC. Translated, it gives CASSGYRGRAETQYF. The gene calls are TRBV25-1 and TRBJ2-5; TRBD1 aligns across 8 bases. The CDR3 is 15 amino acids. V was clipped by 4 bases and J by 4 bases; unmatched bases: 8. CDR1 is MGHDK, CDR2 SYGVNS, per germline.